The 21 T cell receptor beta chains below come from one sample, sequenced in a study of cytomegalovirus exposure and HLA in healthy donors. It was with 60 Vbeta and 13 Jbeta primers that the PCR ran. Generated by immunoSEQ multiplex PCR, the TCRdb table keeps only in-frame clones and is missing some. The data hold roughly 170,000 clones, with roughly 78% observed a single time. Sequenced material: PBMCs. The receptors derive from a boy younger than 18 in good health and CMV-seronegative.

The rearrangement uses TRBV25-1 and TRBJ2-7; D remains ambiguous. The V end lost 10 bases, the J end lost 2 bases, and 6 bases lay between the germline ends. This CDR3 region has 10 residues. Germline V gives CDR1 MGHDK, CDR2 SYGVNS. The CDR3 sequence: CATAAYEQYF. The CDR3 DNA is TGTGCCACCGCAGCCTACGAGCAGTACTTC.

This clone was seen just once. The chain links TRBV5-8 to TRBJ1-2; D possibly corresponds to TRBD1 (6 bases). Germline V gives CDR1 SGHTS, CDR2 YDEGEE. Trimming pared 0 bases from V and 2 bases from J, leaving 11 bases between. There are 15 residues in the CDR3. The CDR3 region is CASSLAQGKNYGYTF. The DNA for the CDR3 is TGTGCCAGCAGCTTGGCCCAGGGGAAAAACTATGGCTACACCTTC. The variable domain in full, completed from reference TRBV5-8 and TRBJ1-2, reads EAGVTQSPTHLIKTRGQQATLRCSPISGHTSVYWYQQALGLGLQFLLWYDEGEERNRGNFPPRFSGRQFPNYSSELNVNALELEDSALYLCASSLAQGKNYGYTFGSGTRLTVV.

The rearrangement links TRBV19 to TRBJ2-2, with 7 bases that match TRBD2. The CDR3 has 16 residues. Germline V lookup: CDR1 LNHDA, CDR2 SQIVND (reference sequence). The ends lost 8 bases at V and 0 bases at J; junction bases unmatched: 9. CDR3 nucleotide sequence: TGTGCCAGTTCCCAGACTAGCCGTGCGAACACCGGGGAGCTGTTTTTT. It translates to CASSQTSRANTGELFF.

This clone has more than one count but fewer than ten. This chain joins TRBV20-1 and TRBJ2-1, with D perhaps matching TRBD2 (5 bases). Germline V gene data show CDR1 as DFQATT and CDR2 as SNEGSKA (reference sequence). The length of the CDR3 is 11 residues. V lost 5 bases and J lost 4, with 6 bases in between. The CDR3 DNA is TGCAGTGCTTCGGGATACAATGAGCAGTTCTTC. Its protein product is CSASGYNEQFF.

This clone was counted a few times. The chain employs TRBV5-6 and TRBJ2-7; 7 nucleotides line up with TRBD1. The CDR3 runs 13 residues. CDR1 and CDR2 from the germline V gene are SGHDT and YYEEEE. With V trimmed by 2 bases and J by 2 bases, 1 base remained unmatched. Here the CDR3 reads CASSFGTAYEQYF. For the CDR3, the DNA is TGTGCCAGCAGCTTCGGGACAGCCTACGAGCAGTACTTC.

The J gene is TRBJ1-2, the V gene TRBV9; 10 positions match TRBD1. Germline V gives CDR1 SGDLS, CDR2 YYNGEE. J was trimmed by 7 bases and V by 3 bases; bases with no gene match: 6. The CDR3 extends over 14 amino acids. CDR3 coding DNA: TGTGCCAGCAGCGGACAGGGGGCGCGTGCTGGCTACACCTTC. This codes for CASSGQGARAGYTF.

The V call is TRBV11-3, the J call TRBJ2-1; 9 nucleotides line up with TRBD2. CDR3 length equals 16 residues. Trimming removed 6 bases from V and 8 bases from J; junction bases left unmatched: 14. The V gene's germline CDR1 is SGHNT and CDR2 YENEEA. The CDR3 is CASSYAGTSQHHEQFF. The DNA of the CDR3 is TGTGCCAGCAGTTATGCCGGGACTAGCCAACACCATGAGCAGTTCTTC.

The chain combines TRBV15 with TRBJ2-1, with D possibly TRBD2 on 5 matching bases. The V end was cut by 1 base, the J end by 2 bases, with 9 bases between. Germline loops: CDR1 LNHNV, CDR2 YYDKDF (reference sequence). This CDR3 has 15 amino acids. The CDR3 DNA sequence: TGTGCCACCAGCAGAGCGTCTAGCCCCTACAATGAGCAGTTCTTC. This encodes CATSRASSPYNEQFF.

This chain joins TRBV7-9 and TRBJ1-1; perhaps TRBD1 as D (6 bases). V lost 3 bases, J lost 7 bases, and 15 bases lay in between. CDR1 is SEHNR, CDR2 FQNEAQ, per germline (reference sequence). The CDR3 has 14 residues. The CDR3 region is CASSFPGRGGEAFF. The DNA of the CDR3 is TGTGCCAGCAGCTTCCCAGGGAGGGGGGGTGAAGCTTTCTTT.

This rearrangement joins TRBV30 to TRBJ1-2; D is ambiguous. The CDR3 contains 14 residues. V was clipped by 0 bases and J by 2 bases, with 10 bases between them. CDR1 GTSNPN and CDR2 SVGIG come from the germline V gene (reference sequence). CDR3 coding DNA: TGTGCCTGGAGTGTTCGGAGGGCCAACTATGGCTACACCTTC. It encodes CAWSVRRANYGYTF. Full variable domain (remainder filled in from reference TRBV30 and TRBJ1-2): SQTIHQWPATLVQPVGSPLSLECTVEGTSNPNLYWYRQAAGRGLQLLFYSVGIGQISSEVPQNLSASRPQDRQFILSSKKLLLSDSGFYLCAWSVRRANYGYTFGSGTRLTVV.

V and J are TRBV25-1 and TRBJ2-3, with D perhaps TRBD2 (7 bases). Germline V CDR1 and CDR2: MGHDK, SYGVNS. The CDR3 length is 16 residues. Trimming removed 5 bases at V and 6 bases at J, with 21 bases between. The CDR3, as DNA: TGTGCCAGCAGTTACACCAAGCGGGGAACAGGGGATACGCAGTATTTT. The encoded protein is CASSYTKRGTGDTQYF.

This chain joins TRBV7-8 and TRBJ1-1; D unclear. The CDR3 covers 14 residues. V gave up 1 base and J gave up 0 bases, with 6 bases separating them. Germline CDR1 and CDR2: SGHVS and FQNEAQ. The CDR3 DNA is TGTGCCAGCAGCTTAGGGCGGATGAACACTGAAGCTTTCTTT. Protein product: CASSLGRMNTEAFF.

This clone was detected only a few times. The junction differs from germline at one of its ends, possibly a read error. The chain uses TRBV7-9 and TRBJ2-1; weak D call: TRBD2 (5 bases). Germline V gene data show CDR1 as SEHNR and CDR2 as FQNEAQ (reference sequence). The CDR3 extends over 13 amino acids. CDR3 in amino acids: CSSSSREHNEQFF. The CDR3 region has the DNA TGTTCCAGCAGCTCTCGGGAACACAATGAGCAGTTCTTC.

This clone was detected only once. This rearrangement joins TRBV6-1 to TRBJ1-3; no firm D call. The CDR3 runs 15 residues. V lost 2 bases to trimming and J lost 4 bases, with 12 bases between them. CDR1 is MNHNS, CDR2 SASEGT, per germline. The CDR3 protein is CASSETGFMGNTIYF. The CDR3 DNA sequence: TGTGCCAGCAGTGAAACGGGGTTTATGGGAAACACCATATATTTT.

The chain joins TRBV12-5 to TRBJ1-1, with D possibly TRBD1 on 5 matching bases. Germline CDR1 and CDR2: LGHNT and FRNRAP. The V end was cut by 2 bases, the J end by 9 bases, with 19 bases between. The CDR3 totals 15 residues. CDR3 coding DNA: TGTGCTAGTGGTTTGTACGCGGGCAGGGCGGGGCAAGCTTTCTTT. Its protein is CASGLYAGRAGQAFF.

V usage is TRBV11-3 and J usage is TRBJ2-1; TRBD1 might be the D (5 bases). The V gene's germline CDR1 is SGHNT and CDR2 YENEEA. CDR3 length: 13 amino acids. With 4 bases removed from V and 7 bases from J, the gap between germline ends came to 11 bases. CDR3: CASSSPTENEQFF. The CDR3 bases are TGTGCCAGCAGCTCCCCGACAGAGAATGAGCAGTTCTTC.

The chain is built from TRBV2 and TRBJ1-6, with 8 bases lining up with TRBD1. Germline V CDR1 and CDR2: SNHLY, FYNNEI. Germline trimming cut 6 bases from V and 7 bases from J; bases unmatched to any gene: 8. The length of the CDR3 is 15 residues. In DNA form, the CDR3 reads TGTGCCAGCAGATTCGGACAGGGTATCAATTCACCCCTCCACTTT. Protein: CASRFGQGINSPLHF.

CDR3 nucleotides: TGTGCCATCAGTGAAACGCCAAGCGTTACAGATACGCAGTATTTT. This translates into CAISETPSVTDTQYF. The chain joins TRBV10-3 to TRBJ2-3; D call uncertain. The V and J ends lost 3 bases and 3 bases respectively, with 13 bases between them. The germline gives CDR1 ENHRY, CDR2 SYGVKD. CDR3 length: 15 residues.

This clone appeared a few times. The chain carries TRBV7-3 and TRBJ2-7; weak D call: TRBD2 (5 bases). CDR3 length: 15 amino acids. V was clipped by 0 bases and J by 2 bases, with 11 bases between them. Germline CDR1 reads SGHTA; CDR2 reads FQGTGA. The CDR3 nucleotides read TGTGCCAGCAGCTTAACCCGGGAAGAGACCTACGAGCAGTACTTC. As protein: CASSLTREETYEQYF.

This sequence joins TRBV5-1 and TRBJ2-5; D is possibly TRBD1 (6 bases). CDR1 and CDR2 (germline): SGHRS, YFSETQ. The CDR3 is 15 residues long. V lost 4 bases to trimming and J lost 0 bases, with 13 bases between them. In DNA form, the CDR3 reads TGCGCCAGCAGCCCACAGGGCTCAGACCAAGAGACCCAGTACTTC. This codes for CASSPQGSDQETQYF. Filled out from reference TRBV5-1 and TRBJ2-5, the complete variable domain reads KAGVTQTPRYLIKTRGQQVTLSCSPISGHRSVSWYQQTPGQGLQFLFEYFSETQRNKGNFPGRFSGRQFSNSRSEMNVSTLELGDSALYLCASSPQGSDQETQYFGPGTRLLVL.

The chain recombines TRBV9 with TRBJ1-1; 7 bases align to TRBD1. The CDR3 is 14 residues long. Germline CDR1 and CDR2: SGDLS and YYNGEE. The V gene end was trimmed by 2 bases and the J gene end by 1 base; junction bases not matched to a gene: 2. The DNA of the CDR3 is TGTGCCAGCAGCGTGGACAGGACGAACACTGAAGCTTTCTTT. Translating gives CASSVDRTNTEAFF.